This TCR beta chain stems from a study of blood T cell repertoires in COVID-19. Study summary: The United States, Italy and Spain supplied acute and convalescent COVID-19 samples. T cells, B-cell-depleted T cells, or PBMCs supplied cDNA or gDNA.

In the authors' workflow: Using reference gene primer amplification, nucleated cell counts were estimated. Sequencing used immunoSEQ multiplex PCR; TCRdb keeps in-frame clones, though not all of them. The DNA was the basis for D and trimming; V, J and clone size are from that table. The table includes 80,000 to 90,000 clones, approximately 80% detected once. Germline V CDR1 and CDR2: LNHDA, SQIVND (reference sequence). Trimming cost V 9 bases and J 0 bases; bases outside gene matches: 6. The CDR3 has 14 amino acids. V gene TRBV19 combines with J gene TRBJ2-3; 7 bases are a match to TRBD2. This receptor was identified in a man aged 65 to 85 with acute or convalescent COVID-19. The specimen was peripheral blood. CDR3 in DNA: TGTGCCAGCAAAGCGGGGAGTAGCACAGATACGCAGTATTTT. It is translated as CASKAGSSTDTQYF.